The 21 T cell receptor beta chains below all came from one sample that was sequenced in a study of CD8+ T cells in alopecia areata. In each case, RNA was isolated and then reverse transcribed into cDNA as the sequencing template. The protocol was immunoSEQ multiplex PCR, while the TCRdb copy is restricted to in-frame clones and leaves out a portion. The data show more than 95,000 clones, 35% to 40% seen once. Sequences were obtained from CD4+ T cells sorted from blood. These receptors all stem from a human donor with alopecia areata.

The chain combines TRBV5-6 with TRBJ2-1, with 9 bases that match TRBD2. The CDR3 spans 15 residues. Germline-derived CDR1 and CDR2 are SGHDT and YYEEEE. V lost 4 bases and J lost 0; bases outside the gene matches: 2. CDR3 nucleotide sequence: TGTGCCAGCAGCCGTAGCGGGAGCTCCTACAATGAGCAGTTCTTC. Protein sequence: CASSRSGSSYNEQFF. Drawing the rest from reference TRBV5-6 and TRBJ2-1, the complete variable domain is DAGVTQSPTHLIKTRGQQVTLRCSPKSGHDTVSWYQQALGQGPQFIFQYYEEEERQRGNFPDRFSGHQFPNYSSELNVNALLLGDSALYLCASSRSGSSYNEQFFGPGTRLTVL.

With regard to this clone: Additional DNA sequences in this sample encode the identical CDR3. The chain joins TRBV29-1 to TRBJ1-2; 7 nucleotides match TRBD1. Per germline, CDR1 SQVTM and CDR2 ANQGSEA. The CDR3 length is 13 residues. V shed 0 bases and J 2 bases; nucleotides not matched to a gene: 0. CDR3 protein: CSVEDRGNYGYTF. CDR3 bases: TGCAGCGTTGAAGACAGGGGGAACTATGGCTACACCTTC.

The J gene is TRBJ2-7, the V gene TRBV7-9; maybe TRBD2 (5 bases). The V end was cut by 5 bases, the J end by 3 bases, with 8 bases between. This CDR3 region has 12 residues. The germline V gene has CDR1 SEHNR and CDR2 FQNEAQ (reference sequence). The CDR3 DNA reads TGTGCCAGCAGCGGGAGCGTCTACGAGCAGTACTTC. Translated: CASSGSVYEQYF.

CDR3 bases: TGCAGCGCAGGACAGGGATCTCACTATGGCTACACCTTC. Translated: CSAGQGSHYGYTF. The chain carries TRBV29-1 and TRBJ1-2, with 8 bases aligning to TRBD1. From germline, CDR1 is SQVTM and CDR2 ANQGSEA. This CDR3 comprises 13 residues. The junction had 7 bases not matched to a gene; V was cut back by 7 bases and J by 3 bases. The variable domain in full, completed from reference TRBV29-1 and TRBJ1-2, reads SAVISQKPSRDICQRGTSLTIQCQVDSQVTMMFWYRQQPGQSLTLIATANQGSEATYESGFVIDKFPISRPNLTFSTLTVSNMSPEDSSIYLCSAGQGSHYGYTFGSGTRLTVV.

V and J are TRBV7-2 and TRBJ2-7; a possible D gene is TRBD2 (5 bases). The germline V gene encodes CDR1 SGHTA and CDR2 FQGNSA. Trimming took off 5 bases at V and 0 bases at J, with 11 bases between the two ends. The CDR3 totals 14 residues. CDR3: CASSPWEPSYEQYF. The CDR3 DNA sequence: TGTGCCAGCAGCCCTTGGGAGCCCTCCTACGAGCAGTACTTC.

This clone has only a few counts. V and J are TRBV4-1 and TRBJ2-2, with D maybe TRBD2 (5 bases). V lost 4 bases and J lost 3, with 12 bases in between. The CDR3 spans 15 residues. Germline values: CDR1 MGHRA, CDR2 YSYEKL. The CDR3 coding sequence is TGCGCCAGCAGCCCGGGGTGGTCCGACACCGGGGAGCTGTTTTTT. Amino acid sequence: CASSPGWSDTGELFF.

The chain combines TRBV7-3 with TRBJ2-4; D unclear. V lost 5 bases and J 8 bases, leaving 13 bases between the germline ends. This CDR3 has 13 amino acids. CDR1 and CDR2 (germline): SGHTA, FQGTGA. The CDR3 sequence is CASSLSALDIQYF. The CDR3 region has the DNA TGTGCCAGCAGCCTGTCAGCTCTGGACATTCAGTACTTC.

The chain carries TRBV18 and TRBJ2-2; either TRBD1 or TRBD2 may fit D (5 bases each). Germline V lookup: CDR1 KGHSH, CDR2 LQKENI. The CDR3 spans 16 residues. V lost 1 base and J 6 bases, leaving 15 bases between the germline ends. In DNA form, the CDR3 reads TGTGCCAGCTCACCACGCGCCACGGGACCGGCCGGGGAGCTGTTTTTT. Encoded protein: CASSPRATGPAGELFF. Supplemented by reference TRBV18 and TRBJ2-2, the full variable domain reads NAGVMQNPRHLVRRRGQEARLRCSPMKGHSHVYWYRQLPEEGLKFMVYLQKENIIDESGMPKERFSAEFPKEGPSILRIQQVVRGDSAAYFCASSPRATGPAGELFFGEGSRLTVL.

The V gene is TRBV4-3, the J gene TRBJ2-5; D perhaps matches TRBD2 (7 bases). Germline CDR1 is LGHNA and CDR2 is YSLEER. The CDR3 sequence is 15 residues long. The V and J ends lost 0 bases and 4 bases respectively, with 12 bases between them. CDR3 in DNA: TGCGCCAGCAGCCAAGATTGGGGGGGCGGAGAGACCCAGTACTTC. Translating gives CASSQDWGGGETQYF.

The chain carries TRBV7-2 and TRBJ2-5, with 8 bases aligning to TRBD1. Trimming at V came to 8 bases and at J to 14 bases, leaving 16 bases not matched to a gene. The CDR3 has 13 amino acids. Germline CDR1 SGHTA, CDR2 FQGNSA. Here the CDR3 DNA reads TGTGCCAGCGTTCCAGGGGGCACCGACCCACCTTACTTC. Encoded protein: CASVPGGTDPPYF.

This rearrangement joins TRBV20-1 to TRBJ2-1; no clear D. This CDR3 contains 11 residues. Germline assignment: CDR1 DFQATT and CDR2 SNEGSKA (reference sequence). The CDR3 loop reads CNGGSYNEQFF. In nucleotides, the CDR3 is TGCAATGGCGGATCCTACAATGAGCAGTTCTTC.

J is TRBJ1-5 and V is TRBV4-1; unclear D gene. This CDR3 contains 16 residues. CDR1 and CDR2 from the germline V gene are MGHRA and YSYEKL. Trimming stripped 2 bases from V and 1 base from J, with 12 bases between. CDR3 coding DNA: TGCGCCAGCAGCCAAAGTCCATCGGACAGCAATCAGCCCCAGCATTTT. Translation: CASSQSPSDSNQPQHF.

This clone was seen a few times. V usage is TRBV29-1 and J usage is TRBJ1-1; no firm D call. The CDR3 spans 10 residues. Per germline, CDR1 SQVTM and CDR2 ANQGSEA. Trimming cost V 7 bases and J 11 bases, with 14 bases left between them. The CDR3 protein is CSAMTTGAFF. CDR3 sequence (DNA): TGCAGCGCTATGACTACTGGGGCTTTCTTT.

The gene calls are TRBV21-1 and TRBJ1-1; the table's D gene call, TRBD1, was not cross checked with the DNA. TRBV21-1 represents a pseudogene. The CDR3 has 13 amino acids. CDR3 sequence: CASSNTSPAEAFF. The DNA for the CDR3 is TGTGCCAGCAGCAACACATCACCCGCTGAAGCTTTCTTT.

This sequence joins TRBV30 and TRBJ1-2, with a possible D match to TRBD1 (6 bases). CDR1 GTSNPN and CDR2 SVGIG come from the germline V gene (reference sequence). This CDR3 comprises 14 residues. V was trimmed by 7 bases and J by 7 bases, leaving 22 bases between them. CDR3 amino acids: CAYRWGAAYGGYTF. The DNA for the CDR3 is TGTGCCTACCGCTGGGGGGCAGCGTATGGTGGCTACACCTTC.

CDR3 bases: TGCGCCAGCAGTGTAACAGGGAGCTCCTACAATGAGCAGTTCTTC. Amino acids: CASSVTGSSYNEQFF. The chain is built from TRBV10-1 and TRBJ2-1; weak D call: TRBD1 (6 bases). CDR3 length equals 15 residues. Germline CDR1 reads WNHNN; CDR2 reads SYGVQD (reference sequence). Trimming left V 4 bases short and J 0 bases short, with 10 bases between.

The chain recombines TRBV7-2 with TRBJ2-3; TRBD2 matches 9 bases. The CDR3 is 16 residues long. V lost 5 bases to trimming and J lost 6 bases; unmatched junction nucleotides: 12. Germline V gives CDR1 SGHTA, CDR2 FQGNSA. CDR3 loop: CASSRGRGRANDTQYF. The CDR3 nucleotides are TGTGCCAGCAGCCGTGGCCGCGGGAGGGCCAACGATACGCAGTATTTT.

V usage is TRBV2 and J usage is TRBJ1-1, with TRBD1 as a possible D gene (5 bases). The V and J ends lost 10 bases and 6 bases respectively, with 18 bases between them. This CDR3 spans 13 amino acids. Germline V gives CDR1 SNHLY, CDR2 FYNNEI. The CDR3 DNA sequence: TGTGCCACCGCACGAGACGTGGGGGCTGAAGCTTTCTTT. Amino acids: CATARDVGAEAFF.

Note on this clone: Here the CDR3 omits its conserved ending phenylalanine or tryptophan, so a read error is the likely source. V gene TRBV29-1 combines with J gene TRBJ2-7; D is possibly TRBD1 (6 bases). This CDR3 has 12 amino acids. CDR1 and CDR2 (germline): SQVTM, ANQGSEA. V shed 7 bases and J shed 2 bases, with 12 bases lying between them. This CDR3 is CSAGGATYEQYS. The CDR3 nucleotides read TGCAGCGCTGGGGGCGCTACCTACGAGCAGTACTCC.

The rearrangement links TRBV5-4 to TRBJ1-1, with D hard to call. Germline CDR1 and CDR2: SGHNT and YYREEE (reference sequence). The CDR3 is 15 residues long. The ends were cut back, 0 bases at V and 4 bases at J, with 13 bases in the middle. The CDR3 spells CASSLARARVTEAFF. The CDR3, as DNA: TGTGCCAGCAGCTTGGCAAGGGCTCGGGTCACTGAAGCTTTCTTT. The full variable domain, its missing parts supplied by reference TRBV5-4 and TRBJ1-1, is ETGVTQSPTHLIKTRGQQVTLRCSSQSGHNTVSWYQQALGQGPQFIFQYYREEENGRGNFPPRFSGLQFPNYSSELNVNALELDDSALYLCASSLARARVTEAFFGQGTRLTVV.

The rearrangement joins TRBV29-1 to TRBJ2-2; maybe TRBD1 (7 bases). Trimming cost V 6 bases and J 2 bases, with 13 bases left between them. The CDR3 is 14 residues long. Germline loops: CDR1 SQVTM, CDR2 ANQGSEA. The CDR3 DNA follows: TGCAGCGTGGCGGGACAGTCAAACACCGGGGAGCTGTTTTTT. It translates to CSVAGQSNTGELFF.